Shown below are 22 T cell receptor beta chains from a single sample sequenced in a study of OX40 agonist ivuxolimab in advanced cancers. The assay was immunoSEQ multiplex PCR, and TCRdb's table has in-frame clones only and misses some. The sample consists of 11,000 or so clones, 80% to 90% of them appearing once. The source was CD4+ or CD8+ T cells sorted from blood, collected in a trial of the OX40 agonist ivuxolimab. All receptors derive from an adult with an advanced solid tumor such as melanoma, head and neck, liver or kidney cancer.

The V gene is TRBV7-9, the J gene TRBJ1-1, with D uncertain. CDR3 length: 12 residues. V lost 5 bases, J lost 0 bases, and 4 bases lay in between. CDR1 is SEHNR and CDR2 is FQNEAQ in the germline V gene (reference sequence). CDR3 region: CASSVMNTEAFF. The CDR3 DNA reads as TGTGCCAGCAGCGTCATGAACACTGAAGCTTTCTTT. Based on the CDR3 plus reference TRBV7-9 and TRBJ1-1, the full variable domain is DTGVSQNPRHKITKRGQNVTFRCDPISEHNRLYWYRQTLGQGPEFLTYFQNEAQLEKSRLLSDRFSAERPKGSFSTLEIQRTEQGDSAMYLCASSVMNTEAFFGQGTRLTVV.

The genes are TRBV11-2 and TRBJ1-1; D unclear. Trimming shortened V by 0 bases and J by 2 bases, and 1 base separated the two germline ends. CDR1 and CDR2 (germline): SGHAT, FQNNGV. The CDR3 runs to 12 residues. DNA of the CDR3: TGTGCCAGCAGCTTAGAAAACACTGAAGCTTTCTTT. Translation gives CASSLENTEAFF.

The CDR3 is CASSQRQGANQPQHF. In DNA, the CDR3 is TGTGCCAGCAGTCAAAGACAGGGGGCGAATCAGCCCCAGCATTTT. This chain connects TRBV6-5 to TRBJ1-5; 10 bases map to TRBD1. V lost 5 bases, J lost 4 bases, and 5 bases stayed unmatched. The CDR3 length is 15 residues. The germline gives CDR1 MNHEY, CDR2 SVGAGI.

This clone is medium-sized (0.01 to 0.1%) in the sample. V and J are TRBV4-2 and TRBJ2-1; 11 nucleotides match TRBD2. CDR3 length: 17 residues. The J segment lost 2 bases and the V segment lost 1 base, leaving 4 bases of the junction unmatched. Per germline, CDR1 LGHNA and CDR2 YNFKEQ. The CDR3 nucleotides are TGTGCCAGCAGCCAAGTTTGGACTAGCGGGCCCTACAATGAGCAGTTCTTC. Residues: CASSQVWTSGPYNEQFF.

The chain has TRBV27 and TRBJ1-1; no definite D call. V shed 6 bases and J shed 3 bases, with 26 bases lying between them. The CDR3 sequence is 18 residues long. The germline V gene encodes CDR1 MNHEY and CDR2 SMNVEV (reference sequence). CDR3 region: CASSPDLPKGFTDTEAFF. Here the CDR3 DNA reads TGTGCCAGCAGCCCGGATCTCCCTAAGGGATTTACGGACACTGAAGCTTTCTTT.

The gene calls are TRBV29-1 and TRBJ2-1, with D maybe TRBD1 (5 bases). The CDR3 contains 16 residues. Germline V CDR1 and CDR2: SQVTM, ANQGSEA. V dropped 5 bases and J dropped 4 bases, with 21 bases sitting between them. The CDR3 spells CSVPSTRVGDYNEQFF. The CDR3, as DNA: TGCAGCGTTCCCTCGACCAGGGTAGGGGATTACAATGAGCAGTTCTTC.

This chain joins TRBV12-5 and TRBJ2-4; TRBD1 agrees at 9 bases. The CDR3 is made up of 14 amino acids. Germline-derived CDR1 and CDR2 are LGHNT and FRNRAP. Trimming took 6 bases from V and 7 from J; bases not matched to a gene: 7. In nucleotides, the CDR3 is TGTGCTAGTGGCCTCGGGACAGGGCCTAACATTCAGTACTTC. As protein: CASGLGTGPNIQYF. The full variable domain, its missing parts supplied by reference TRBV12-5 and TRBJ2-4, is DARVTQTPRHKVTEMGQEVTMRCQPILGHNTVFWYRQTMMQGLELLAYFRNRAPLDDSGMPKDRFSAEMPDATLATLKIQPSEPRDSAVYFCASGLGTGPNIQYFGAGTRLSVL.

The rearrangement uses TRBV28 and TRBJ1-1, with D perhaps matching TRBD1 (5 bases). The CDR3 loop spans 13 amino acids. The germline V gene has CDR1 MDHEN and CDR2 SYDVKM. V was clipped by 8 bases and J by 3 bases, with 13 bases between them. For the CDR3, the DNA is TGTGCCAGCGGGGGACTCACCGACACTGAAGCTTTCTTT. As protein: CASGGLTDTEAFF.

The J gene is TRBJ1-1, the V gene TRBV19, with TRBD1 as a possible D gene (5 bases). CDR1 is LNHDA, CDR2 SQIVND, per germline (reference sequence). V gave up 2 bases and J gave up 5 bases, with 15 bases separating them. The CDR3 is made up of 15 amino acids. The CDR3 protein is CASSINGGGGTEAFF. The CDR3 DNA reads TGTGCCAGTAGTATAAATGGAGGCGGGGGTACTGAAGCTTTCTTT.

This sequence joins TRBV4-1 and TRBJ1-5; 8 bases agree with TRBD1. Trimming cost V 4 bases and J 5 bases; bases outside gene matches: 4. The CDR3 has 14 residues. Germline assignment: CDR1 MGHRA and CDR2 YSYEKL. CDR3 loop: CASSLGQGDQPQHF. In DNA, the CDR3 is TGCGCCAGCAGCCTTGGACAGGGAGATCAGCCCCAGCATTTT.

The V gene is TRBV27, the J gene TRBJ2-6; D tentatively reads TRBD1 or TRBD2 (5 bases each). The CDR3 totals 16 residues. V lost 4 bases and J lost 0, with 10 bases in between. Germline V gene sequence: CDR1 MNHEY, CDR2 SMNVEV (reference sequence). The DNA of the CDR3 is TGTGCCAGCAGTTGGCAGGGACCCTCTGGGGCCAACGTCCTGACTTTC. It specifies CASSWQGPSGANVLTF.

The gene calls are TRBV19 and TRBJ1-1, with D unclear. Germline V CDR1 and CDR2: LNHDA, SQIVND (reference sequence). Trimming left V 3 bases short and J 0 bases short, with 8 bases between. The CDR3 totals 14 residues. CDR3 bases: TGTGCCAGTAGTATGGTTAGCATGAACACTGAAGCTTTCTTT. It encodes CASSMVSMNTEAFF.

J is TRBJ1-1 and V is TRBV6-5; the match to TRBD1 covers 8 bases. CDR1 and CDR2 (germline): MNHEY, SVGAGI. Trimming at V came to 0 bases and at J to 8 bases, leaving 5 bases not matched to a gene. The CDR3 loop spans 14 amino acids. The CDR3 loop reads CASSYSTGALEAFF. The DNA for the CDR3 is TGTGCCAGCAGTTACTCGACAGGGGCTTTGGAAGCTTTCTTT.

V and J are TRBV6-5 and TRBJ1-1, with a possible D match to TRBD1 (5 bases). V shed 5 bases and J shed 4 bases, with 14 bases lying between them. The CDR3 length is 14 residues. The germline V gene has CDR1 MNHEY and CDR2 SVGAGI. The CDR3 spells CASSNVWGGTEAFF. In nucleotides, the CDR3 is TGTGCCAGCAGTAACGTGTGGGGGGGCACTGAAGCTTTCTTT.

The CDR3 is CASSHGQGAGNSPLHF. CDR3 DNA: TGCGCCAGCAGCCACGGACAGGGGGCCGGGAATTCACCCCTCCACTTT. The genes are TRBV4-1 and TRBJ1-6, with TRBD1 matching 11 bases. CDR3 size: 16 residues. Germline assignment: CDR1 MGHRA and CDR2 YSYEKL. With 3 bases clipped from V and 7 bases from J, the junction kept 5 bases outside the gene matches.

This clone has only a few counts. The chain couples TRBV7-9 to TRBJ1-1; no clear D gene. The CDR3 loop spans 12 amino acids. Trimming removed 7 bases from V and 7 bases from J, with 13 bases in between. Germline V gives CDR1 SEHNR, CDR2 FQNEAQ (reference sequence). For the CDR3, the DNA is TGTGCCAGCACCCTGTCCGGGAGTGAAGCTTTCTTT. Translated: CASTLSGSEAFF.

J is TRBJ1-5 and V is TRBV19, with D possibly matching TRBD1 (5 bases). Trimming stripped 4 bases from V and 0 bases from J, with 10 bases between. The CDR3 has 15 amino acids. Germline V gene data show CDR1 as LNHDA and CDR2 as SQIVND (reference sequence). In nucleotides, the CDR3 is TGTGCCAGTAGTACGACAGAATATAGCAATCAGCCCCAGCATTTT. Amino acids: CASSTTEYSNQPQHF.

This clone is termed medium-sized. The CDR3 here is CASSLGGGLNYGYTF. CDR3 bases: TGTGCCAGCAGCTTAGGAGGAGGACTCAACTATGGCTACACCTTC. The chain recombines TRBV7-8 with TRBJ1-2; D unclear. Germline values: CDR1 SGHVS, CDR2 FQNEAQ. The CDR3 runs 15 residues. Trimming took 1 base from V and 2 from J, leaving 11 bases between them.

This sequence joins TRBV27 and TRBJ1-4, with 9 bases identical to TRBD1. Germline lookup yields CDR1 MNHEY and CDR2 SMNVEV (reference sequence). V lost 3 bases to trimming and J lost 7 bases; unmatched junction nucleotides: 6. This CDR3 region has 15 residues. CDR3 sequence reads: CASSFTGGGGEKLFF. The CDR3 DNA sequence: TGTGCCAGCAGTTTTACAGGGGGCGGTGGTGAAAAACTGTTTTTT.

The chain combines TRBV11-2 with TRBJ2-3, with 9 bases lining up with TRBD2. The CDR3 sequence is 15 residues long. The V gene end was trimmed by 4 bases and the J gene end by 5 bases; junction bases not matched to a gene: 7. Germline V gene sequence: CDR1 SGHAT, CDR2 FQNNGV. The DNA of the CDR3 is TGTGCCAGCAGCTGGGATAGCGGGGGATTAGATACGCAGTATTTT. This codes for CASSWDSGGLDTQYF. The full variable domain, completed using reference TRBV11-2 and TRBJ2-3, is EAGVAQSPRYKIIEKRQSVAFWCNPISGHATLYWYQQILGQGPKLLIQFQNNGVVDDSQLPKDRFSAERLKGVDSTLKIQPAKLEDSAVYLCASSWDSGGLDTQYFGPGTRLTVL.

The chain is built from TRBV27 and TRBJ1-1; no definite D call. The CDR3 is 16 residues long. Trimming took off 6 bases at V and 1 base at J, with 18 bases between the two ends. Germline CDR1 is MNHEY and CDR2 is SMNVEV (reference sequence). The CDR3 protein is CASSTLKGGENTEAFF. DNA for the CDR3: TGTGCCAGCAGCACTCTCAAGGGCGGAGAGAACACTGAAGCTTTCTTT.

The rearrangement joins TRBV2 to TRBJ1-5; 7 bases are shared with TRBD1. V was pared by 5 bases and J by 6 bases, with 7 bases of the junction left unmatched. This CDR3 has 14 residues. CDR1 is SNHLY and CDR2 is FYNNEI in the germline V gene. The CDR3, as DNA: TGTGCCAGCAGTTACAGGGGAACGGGTCAGCCCCAGCATTTT. It is translated as CASSYRGTGQPQHF.